This T cell receptor beta chain came from a study of T-cell memory formation after mild COVID-19. Findings and caveats of the study: The pre-infection memory compartment contained some responding clones, suggesting cross-reactive memory joined. The main location of contracting CD4+ clones was CM and EM, and that of contracting CD8+ clones was EMRA.

Trimming stripped 0 bases from V and 8 bases from J, with 18 bases between. The CDR3 sequence is 16 residues long. In germline, CDR1 is LGHNA, CDR2 YSLEER. One entry per CDR3 protein results from TCRdb running MiXCR on the 5' RACE reads. The repertoire consists of about 50,000 distinct CDR3 sequences, with more than 10% occurring once and the leading ten covering almost 25%. Of note for this clonotype: The antigen is not known.

The rearrangement links TRBV4-3 to TRBJ2-3, with D perhaps being TRBD1 or TRBD2 (7 bases each). The receptor was derived from a man in his late teens or twenties who had mild COVID-19 (a few samples of this study predate the infection). Cell type and time point are not known. Sequenced material: PBMCs or a T cell subset sorted from them (not recorded which). The CDR3 DNA is TGCGCCAGCAGCCAAGATCCCAGGGGGGGAATCGGTACGCAGTATTTT. Protein product: CASSQDPRGGIGTQYF.